The sequence of this T cell receptor (gamma chain) was determined in a study of Vδ1+ human thymocytes. RNA was extracted from the cells and then reverse transcribed. The CDR3 regions were amplified by multiplex PCR from V-gene primers to a constant-region primer. TCRdb called clones from the multiplex PCR reads again using CATT. The sample lists 20,000 to 25,000 gamma-chain clones, approximately 14% occurring once. After alphabeta T cell depletion, CD3+ Vdelta1+ Vdelta2- thymocytes were sorted. General study results and limits: Unlike peripheral blood Vdelta1+ controls, thymic delta-chain sequences included about 20% Vdelta2 and few Vdelta3. TRG sequences recurred across donors, whereas TRD sequences stayed essentially private. In the thymus, TRG and TRD repertoires looked highly polyclonal with Gaussian CDR3 lengths.

With regard to this clone: No antigen is known for it.

This CDR3 comprises 17 residues. V shed 3 bases, J shed 0 bases, and the junction held 10 bases outside the gene matches. CDR1 and CDR2 (germline): GITISATS, ISYDGTV (reference sequence). The chain joins TRGV9 to TRGJP1. Sequenced input: Vdelta1+ gamma-delta thymocytes from the thymus. The subset denotes: FACS-sorted CD3+ TCRalphabeta- TCRVdelta1+ TCRVdelta2- thymocytes. This sequence was found in a child less than two years old who had congenital heart surgery. This CDR3 is CALWETSKNTTGWFKIF. The CDR3 DNA sequence: TGTGCCTTGTGGGAGACATCGAAGAATACCACTGGTTGGTTCAAGATATTT.